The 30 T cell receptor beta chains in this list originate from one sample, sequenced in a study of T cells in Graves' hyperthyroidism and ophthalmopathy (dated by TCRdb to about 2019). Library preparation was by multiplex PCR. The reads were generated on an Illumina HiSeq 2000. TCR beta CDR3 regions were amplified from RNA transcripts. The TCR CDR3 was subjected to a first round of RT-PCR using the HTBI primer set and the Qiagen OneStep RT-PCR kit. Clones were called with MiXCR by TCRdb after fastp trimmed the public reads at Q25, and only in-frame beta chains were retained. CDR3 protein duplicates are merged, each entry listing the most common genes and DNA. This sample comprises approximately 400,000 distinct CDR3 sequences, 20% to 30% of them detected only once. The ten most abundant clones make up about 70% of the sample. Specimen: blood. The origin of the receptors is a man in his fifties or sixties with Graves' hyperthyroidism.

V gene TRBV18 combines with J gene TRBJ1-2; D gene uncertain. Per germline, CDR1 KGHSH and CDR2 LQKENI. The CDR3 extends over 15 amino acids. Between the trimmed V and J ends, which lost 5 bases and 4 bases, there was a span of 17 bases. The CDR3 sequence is CASSADGSTIYGYTF. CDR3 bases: TGTGCCAGCTCAGCCGACGGATCAACCATCTATGGCTACACCTTC. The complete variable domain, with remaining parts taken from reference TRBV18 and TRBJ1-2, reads NAGVMQNPRHLVRRRGQEARLRCSPMKGHSHVYWYRQLPEEGLKFMVYLQKENIIDESGMPKERFSAEFPKEGPSILRIQQVVRGDSAAYFCASSADGSTIYGYTFGSGTRLTVV.

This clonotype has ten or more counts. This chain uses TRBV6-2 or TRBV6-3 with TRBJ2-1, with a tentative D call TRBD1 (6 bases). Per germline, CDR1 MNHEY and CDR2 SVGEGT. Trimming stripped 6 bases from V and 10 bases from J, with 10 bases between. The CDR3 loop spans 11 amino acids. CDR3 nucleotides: TGTGCCAGCAGCGACAGGTGGGAGCAGTTCTTC. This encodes CASSDRWEQFF.

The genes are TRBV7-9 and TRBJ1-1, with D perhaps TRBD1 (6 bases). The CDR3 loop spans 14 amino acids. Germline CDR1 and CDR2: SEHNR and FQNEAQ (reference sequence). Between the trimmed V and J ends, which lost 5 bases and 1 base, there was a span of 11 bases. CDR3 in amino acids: CASSVGQTNTEAFF. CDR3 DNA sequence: TGTGCCAGCAGCGTCGGACAGACGAACACTGAAGCTTTCTTT.

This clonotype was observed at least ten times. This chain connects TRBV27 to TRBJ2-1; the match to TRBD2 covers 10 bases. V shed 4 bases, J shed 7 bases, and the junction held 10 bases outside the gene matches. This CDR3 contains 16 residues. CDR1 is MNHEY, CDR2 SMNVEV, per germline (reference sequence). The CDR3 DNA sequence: TGTGCCAGCAGTTGGACGGGACTAGCGAGCAGAAATGAGCAGTTCTTC. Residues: CASSWTGLASRNEQFF.

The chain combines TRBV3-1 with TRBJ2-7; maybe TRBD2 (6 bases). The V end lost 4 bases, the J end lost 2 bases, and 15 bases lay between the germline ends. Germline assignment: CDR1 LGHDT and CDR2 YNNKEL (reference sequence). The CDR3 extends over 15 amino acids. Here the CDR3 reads CASSRGWEATYEQYF. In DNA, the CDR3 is TGTGCCAGCAGCCGCGGCTGGGAGGCCACCTACGAGCAGTACTTC.

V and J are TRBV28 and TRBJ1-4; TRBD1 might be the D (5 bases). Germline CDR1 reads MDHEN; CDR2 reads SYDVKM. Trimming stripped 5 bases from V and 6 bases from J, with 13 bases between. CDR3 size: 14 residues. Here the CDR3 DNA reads TGTGCCAGCAGTCCGGGACCTTCCCATGAAAAACTGTTTTTT. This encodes CASSPGPSHEKLFF.

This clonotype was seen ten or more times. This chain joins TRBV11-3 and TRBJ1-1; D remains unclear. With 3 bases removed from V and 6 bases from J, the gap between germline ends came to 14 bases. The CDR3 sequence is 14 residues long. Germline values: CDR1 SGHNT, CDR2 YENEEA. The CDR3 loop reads CASSLGPLRPEAFF. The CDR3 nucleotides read TGTGCCAGCAGCTTGGGCCCCCTGCGTCCTGAAGCTTTCTTT.

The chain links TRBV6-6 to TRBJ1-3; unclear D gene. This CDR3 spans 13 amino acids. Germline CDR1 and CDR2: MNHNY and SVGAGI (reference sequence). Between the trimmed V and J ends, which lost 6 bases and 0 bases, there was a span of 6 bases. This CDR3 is CASRTDSGNTIYF. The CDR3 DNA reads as TGTGCCAGCAGGACGGACTCTGGAAACACCATATATTTT.

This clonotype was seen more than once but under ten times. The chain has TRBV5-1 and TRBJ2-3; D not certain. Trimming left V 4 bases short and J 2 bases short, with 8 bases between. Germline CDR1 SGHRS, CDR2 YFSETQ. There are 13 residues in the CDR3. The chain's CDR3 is CASSMEATDTQYF. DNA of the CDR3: TGCGCCAGCAGCATGGAAGCCACAGATACGCAGTATTTT.

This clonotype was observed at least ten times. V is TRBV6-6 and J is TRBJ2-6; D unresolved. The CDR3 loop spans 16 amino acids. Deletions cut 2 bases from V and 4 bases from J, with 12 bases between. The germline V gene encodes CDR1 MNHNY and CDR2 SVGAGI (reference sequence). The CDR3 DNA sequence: TGTGCCAGCAGTTACCAGTTAGGGTCGGGGGCCAACGTCCTGACTTTC. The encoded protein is CASSYQLGSGANVLTF.

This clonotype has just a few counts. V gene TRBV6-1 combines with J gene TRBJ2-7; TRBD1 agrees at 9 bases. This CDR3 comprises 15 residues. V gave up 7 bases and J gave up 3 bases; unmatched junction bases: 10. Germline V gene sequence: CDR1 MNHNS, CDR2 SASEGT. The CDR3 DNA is TGTGCCAGCAAGAAAACCGGGACAGGGTACTACGAGCAGTACTTC. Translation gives CASKKTGTGYYEQYF.

The CDR3: CASSLRQGRHNEQFF. In DNA form, the CDR3 reads TGTGCCAGCAGTTTGAGACAGGGGAGGCACAATGAGCAGTTCTTC. V usage is TRBV12-3 or TRBV12-4 and J usage is TRBJ2-1; the match to TRBD1 covers 8 bases. The CDR3 is 15 residues long. V lost 3 bases and J lost 5; bases outside the gene matches: 6.

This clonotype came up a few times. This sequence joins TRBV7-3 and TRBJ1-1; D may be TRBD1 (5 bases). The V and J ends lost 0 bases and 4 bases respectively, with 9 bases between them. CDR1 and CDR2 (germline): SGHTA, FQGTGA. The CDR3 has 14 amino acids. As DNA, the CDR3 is TGTGCCAGCAGCTTAACGGGGGTAGGCACTGAAGCTTTCTTT. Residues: CASSLTGVGTEAFF.

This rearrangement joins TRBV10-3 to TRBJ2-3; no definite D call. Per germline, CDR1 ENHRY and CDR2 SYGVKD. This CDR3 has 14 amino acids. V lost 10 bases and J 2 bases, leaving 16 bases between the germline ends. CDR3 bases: TGTGCCAGCACCCCCGTGAACCCCACAGATACGCAGTATTTT. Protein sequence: CASTPVNPTDTQYF.

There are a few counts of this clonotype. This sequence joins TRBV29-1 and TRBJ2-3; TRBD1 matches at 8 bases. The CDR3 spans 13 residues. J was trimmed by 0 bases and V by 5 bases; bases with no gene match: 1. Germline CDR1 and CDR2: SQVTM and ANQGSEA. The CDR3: CSVQGASTDTQYF. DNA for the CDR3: TGCAGCGTTCAGGGGGCTAGCACAGATACGCAGTATTTT.

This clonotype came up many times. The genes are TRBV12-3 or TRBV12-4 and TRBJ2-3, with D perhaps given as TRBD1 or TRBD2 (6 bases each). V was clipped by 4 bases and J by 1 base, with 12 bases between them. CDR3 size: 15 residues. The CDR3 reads CASSSGALRTDTQYF. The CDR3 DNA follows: TGTGCCAGCAGTTCGGGGGCCTTGCGCACAGATACGCAGTATTTT.

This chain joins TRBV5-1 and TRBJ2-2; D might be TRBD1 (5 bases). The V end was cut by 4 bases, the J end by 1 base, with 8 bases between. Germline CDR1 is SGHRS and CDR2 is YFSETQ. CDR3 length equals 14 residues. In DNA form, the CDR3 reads TGCGCCAGCAGCCAACAGGAGAACACCGGGGAGCTGTTTTTT. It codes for CASSQQENTGELFF. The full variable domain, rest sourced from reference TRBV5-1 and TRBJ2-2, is KAGVTQTPRYLIKTRGQQVTLSCSPISGHRSVSWYQQTPGQGLQFLFEYFSETQRNKGNFPGRFSGRQFSNSRSEMNVSTLELGDSALYLCASSQQENTGELFFGEGSRLTVL.

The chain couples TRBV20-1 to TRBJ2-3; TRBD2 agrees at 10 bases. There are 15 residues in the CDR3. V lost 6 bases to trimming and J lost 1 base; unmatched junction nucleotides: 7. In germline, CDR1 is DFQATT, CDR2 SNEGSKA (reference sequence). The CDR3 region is CSAPKGTSGTDTQYF. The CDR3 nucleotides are TGCAGTGCCCCAAAGGGGACTAGCGGCACAGATACGCAGTATTTT.

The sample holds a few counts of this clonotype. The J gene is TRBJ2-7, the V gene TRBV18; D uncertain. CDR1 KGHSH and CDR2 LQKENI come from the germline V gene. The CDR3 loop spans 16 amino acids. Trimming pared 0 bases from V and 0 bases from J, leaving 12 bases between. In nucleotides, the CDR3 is TGTGCCAGCTCACCACCGTGGGTTAGGAGCTCCTACGAGCAGTACTTC. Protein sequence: CASSPPWVRSSYEQYF.

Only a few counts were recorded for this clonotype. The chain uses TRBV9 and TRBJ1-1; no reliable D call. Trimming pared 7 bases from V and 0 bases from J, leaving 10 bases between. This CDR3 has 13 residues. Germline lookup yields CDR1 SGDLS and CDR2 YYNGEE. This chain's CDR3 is CASAPSVNTEAFF. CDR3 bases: TGTGCCAGCGCCCCGTCGGTGAACACTGAAGCTTTCTTT.

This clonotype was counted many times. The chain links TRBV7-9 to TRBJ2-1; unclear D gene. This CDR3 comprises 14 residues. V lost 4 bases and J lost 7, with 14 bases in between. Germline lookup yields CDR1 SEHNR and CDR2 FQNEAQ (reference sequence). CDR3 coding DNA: TGTGCCAGCAGCTATACCCTAACTGGGAATGAGCAGTTCTTC. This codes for CASSYTLTGNEQFF.

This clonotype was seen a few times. The CDR3, as DNA: TGCAGTGCTAGAGATTTACTGGGGGGCCACGAGCAGTACTTC. Its protein is CSARDLLGGHEQYF. The chain couples TRBV20-1 to TRBJ2-7; tentatively, D is TRBD1 or TRBD2 (6 bases each). The germline CDR1 and CDR2 sequences are DFQATT and SNEGSKA (reference sequence). The CDR3 spans 14 residues. The ends were cut back, 0 bases at V and 5 bases at J, with 14 bases in the middle.

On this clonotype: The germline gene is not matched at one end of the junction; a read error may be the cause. The CDR3 reads CASGEFIRGQGTYEQYF. CDR3 coding DNA: TGTGCCAGCGGTGAATTCATAAGGGGACAGGGGACCTACGAGCAGTACTTC. The chain joins TRBV6-1 to TRBJ2-7, with 10 bases identical to TRBD1. This CDR3 has 17 amino acids. Looked up from germline, CDR1 is MNHNS and CDR2 is SASEGT.

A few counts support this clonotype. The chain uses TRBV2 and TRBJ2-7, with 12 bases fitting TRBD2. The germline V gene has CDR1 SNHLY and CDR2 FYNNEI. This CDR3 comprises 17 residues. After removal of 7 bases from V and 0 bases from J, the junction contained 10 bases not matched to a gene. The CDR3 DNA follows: TGTGCCAGCATCAAGAGGACTAGCGGGATAAACTCCTACGAGCAGTACTTC. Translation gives CASIKRTSGINSYEQYF.

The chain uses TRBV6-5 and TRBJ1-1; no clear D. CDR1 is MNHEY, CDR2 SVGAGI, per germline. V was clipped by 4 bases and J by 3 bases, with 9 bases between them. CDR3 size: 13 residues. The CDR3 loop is CASSSREYTEAFF. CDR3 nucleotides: TGTGCCAGCAGTTCTAGGGAGTACACTGAAGCTTTCTTT.

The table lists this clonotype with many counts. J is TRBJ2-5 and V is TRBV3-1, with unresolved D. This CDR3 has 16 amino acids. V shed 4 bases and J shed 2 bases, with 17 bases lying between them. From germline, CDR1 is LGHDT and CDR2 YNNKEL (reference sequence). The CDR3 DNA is TGTGCCAGCAGCCTGCGTCAGCCAGCCGGGCAAGAGACCCAGTACTTC. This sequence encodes CASSLRQPAGQETQYF.

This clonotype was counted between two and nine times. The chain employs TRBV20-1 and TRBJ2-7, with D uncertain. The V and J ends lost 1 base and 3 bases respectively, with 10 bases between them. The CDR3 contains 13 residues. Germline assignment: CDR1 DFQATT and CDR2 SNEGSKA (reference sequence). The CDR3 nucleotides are TGCAGTGCTAGAGTTCCTCACCACTACGAGCAGTACTTC. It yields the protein CSARVPHHYEQYF.

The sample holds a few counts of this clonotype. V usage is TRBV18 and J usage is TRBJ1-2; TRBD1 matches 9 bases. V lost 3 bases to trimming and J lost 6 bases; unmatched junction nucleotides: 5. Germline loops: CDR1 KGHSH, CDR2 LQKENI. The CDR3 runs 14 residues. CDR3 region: CASSPKQGAHGYTF. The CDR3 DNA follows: TGTGCCAGCTCACCTAAACAGGGGGCGCATGGCTACACCTTC.

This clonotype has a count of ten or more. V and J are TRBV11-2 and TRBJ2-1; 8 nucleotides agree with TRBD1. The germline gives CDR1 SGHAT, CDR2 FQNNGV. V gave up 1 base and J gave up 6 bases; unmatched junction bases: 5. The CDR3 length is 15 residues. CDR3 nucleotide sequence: TGTGCCAGCAGCTTAGGCCAGGGGGCTTTCAATGAGCAGTTCTTC. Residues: CASSLGQGAFNEQFF.

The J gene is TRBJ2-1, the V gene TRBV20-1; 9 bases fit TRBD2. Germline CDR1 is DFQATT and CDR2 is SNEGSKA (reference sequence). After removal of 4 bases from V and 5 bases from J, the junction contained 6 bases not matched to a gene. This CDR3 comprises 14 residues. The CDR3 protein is CSAIWLAGHNEQFF. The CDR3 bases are TGCAGTGCTATTTGGCTAGCGGGGCACAATGAGCAGTTCTTC.